These 11 T cell receptor beta chains originate from one sample sequenced in a study of identical twins (dated by TCRdb to the mid-2010s). Library preparation was by 5' RACE. The instrument was an Illumina HiSeq 2000. TCRdb itself trimmed the public reads at Q25 with fastp, ran MiXCR and retained productive beta chains. All rows with the same CDR3 protein become a single entry with the most common DNA and genes. This sample is represented by approximately 500,000 distinct CDR3 sequences; 13% to 15% of them were singletons. The ten largest clones take up around 0.48% of the sample. The sample was also reused in another study, on yellow fever vaccine responses in identical twins.

Material for sequencing was CD4+ T cells sorted from blood. These receptors all stem from a woman between 18 and 29 years old in good health.

The chain links TRBV28 to TRBJ2-1; D is perhaps TRBD2 (6 bases). Deletions cut 5 bases from V and 4 bases from J, with 12 bases between. The germline gives CDR1 MDHEN, CDR2 SYDVKM. The CDR3 contains 14 residues. CDR3 in amino acids: CASSPPGLYNEQFF. In nucleotides, the CDR3 is TGTGCCAGCAGTCCGCCGGGACTTTACAATGAGCAGTTCTTC.

The chain is built from TRBV6-5 and TRBJ2-1, with D unresolved. CDR3 size: 13 residues. Germline CDR1 MNHEY, CDR2 SVGAGI. V was shortened by 2 bases and J by 0 bases, with 2 bases between the two germline ends. The CDR3 nucleotides are TGTGCCAGCAGTTACCCCTCCTACAATGAGCAGTTCTTC. Translating it yields CASSYPSYNEQFF.

The chain recombines TRBV19 with TRBJ2-3; 9 positions agree with TRBD1. Per the germline V gene, CDR1 is LNHDA and CDR2 is SQIVND (reference sequence). The V segment lost 7 bases and the J segment 1 base; nucleotides outside the gene matches: 3. The CDR3 spans 14 residues. The CDR3 DNA follows: TGTGCCAGTATGGACAGGGGACGCACAGATACGCAGTATTTT. The encoded protein is CASMDRGRTDTQYF.

The chain recombines TRBV7-9 with TRBJ2-3; no definite D call. Trimming took 2 bases from V and 2 from J, leaving 11 bases between them. This CDR3 has 15 residues. Per germline, CDR1 SEHNR and CDR2 FQNEAQ (reference sequence). CDR3 DNA sequence: TGTGCCAGCAGCTTAAGGGCAGCAAACACAGATACGCAGTATTTT. The encoded protein is CASSLRAANTDTQYF.

This clonotype was seen repeatedly, ten times or more. The gene calls are TRBV12-3 or TRBV12-4 and TRBJ2-5; 8 nucleotides align to TRBD2. This CDR3 region has 15 residues. Trimming took 0 bases from V and 5 from J; bases not matched to a gene: 5. The DNA of the CDR3 is TGTGCCAGCAGTTTAGCGCGGGGGGCGGGGGAGACCCAGTACTTC. It is translated as CASSLARGAGETQYF.

The chain joins TRBV4-1 to TRBJ2-2, with D perhaps matching TRBD2 (6 bases). The CDR3 sequence is 18 residues long. Germline V lookup: CDR1 MGHRA, CDR2 YSYEKL. Trimming removed 1 base at V and 2 bases at J, with 17 bases between. In DNA form, the CDR3 reads TGCGCCAGCAGCCAAGGAGAACAACTAGCATATAACACCGGGGAGCTGTTTTTT. Protein product: CASSQGEQLAYNTGELFF.

The rearrangement uses TRBV5-4 and TRBJ2-3; 7 bases match TRBD1. Germline CDR1 is SGHNT and CDR2 is YYREEE (reference sequence). V lost 4 bases and J lost 3; bases outside the gene matches: 2. The CDR3 loop spans 13 amino acids. CDR3 DNA: TGTGCCAGCAGCACGACAGGGACAGATACGCAGTATTTT. This sequence encodes CASSTTGTDTQYF.

The table lists this clonotype with a few counts. This chain links TRBV7-2 with TRBJ2-2; the match to TRBD1 covers 7 bases. The CDR3 sequence is 15 residues long. V trimming: 8 bases; J trimming: 2 bases; junction bases outside the gene matches: 8. Germline CDR1 SGHTA, CDR2 FQGNSA. CDR3 coding DNA: TGTGCCAGCGGACGGGACAGCCTCAACACCGGGGAGCTGTTTTTT. This sequence encodes CASGRDSLNTGELFF.

This chain connects TRBV18 to TRBJ2-1, with 10 bases that match TRBD2. Germline V gene sequence: CDR1 KGHSH, CDR2 LQKENI. The CDR3 extends over 16 amino acids. With 3 bases clipped from V and 5 bases from J, the junction kept 7 bases outside the gene matches. The DNA for the CDR3 is TGTGCCAGCTCACCGTTAGCGGGAGGACCGAACAATGAGCAGTTCTTC. This translates into CASSPLAGGPNNEQFF.

This clonotype came up a few times. The chain carries TRBV10-3 and TRBJ2-1; D possibly matches TRBD1 or TRBD2 (6 bases each). The CDR3 totals 13 residues. Trimming removed 5 bases from V and 2 bases from J, with 7 bases in between. CDR1 ENHRY and CDR2 SYGVKD come from the germline V gene. CDR3 nucleotide sequence: TGTGCCATCAGTAGGGGGGCCTACAATGAGCAGTTCTTC. Its protein product is CAISRGAYNEQFF.

This clonotype was observed a handful of times. The chain joins TRBV20-1 to TRBJ2-1; perhaps TRBD2 as D (7 bases). There are 14 residues in the CDR3. The germline V and J ends were trimmed by 6 bases and 4 bases, with 16 bases remaining between them. Germline CDR1 reads DFQATT; CDR2 reads SNEGSKA (reference sequence). CDR3 loop: CSAPVAGAYNEQFF. As DNA, the CDR3 is TGCAGTGCCCCCGTTGCGGGGGCTTACAATGAGCAGTTCTTC.